Below are 22 T cell receptor beta chains sequenced from a single sample in a study of CD8+ T cells in alopecia areata. Sequencing used cDNA as its template, made by extracting RNA and reverse transcribing it. TCRdb's copy holds only in-frame clones and misses some; the assay was immunoSEQ multiplex PCR. The table lists 100,000 to 130,000 clones, approximately 63% of them singletons, with 20% to 25% in the top ten. The sample was CD8+ T cells sorted from blood. All receptors derive from a human donor in good health.

This clone was counted a few times. The V call is TRBV13, the J call TRBJ2-1; TRBD1 matches 8 bases. Trimming at V came to 3 bases and at J to 4 bases, leaving 5 bases not matched to a gene. Germline values: CDR1 PRHDT, CDR2 FYEKMQ (reference sequence). The CDR3 covers 15 residues. CDR3 in amino acids: CASSFRGPSYNEQFF. The CDR3 coding sequence is TGTGCCAGCAGCTTCAGGGGGCCGAGTTACAATGAGCAGTTCTTC.

The chain links TRBV28 to TRBJ2-2; D uncertain. CDR1 is MDHEN and CDR2 is SYDVKM in the germline V gene. The CDR3 is 16 amino acids. Trimming took off 4 bases at V and 2 bases at J, with 14 bases between the two ends. CDR3 protein: CASSWAEITNTGELFF. In nucleotides, the CDR3 is TGTGCCAGCAGTTGGGCGGAAATTACCAACACCGGGGAGCTGTTTTTT.

V usage is TRBV29-1 and J usage is TRBJ1-4; 10 bases agree with TRBD1. The J segment lost 6 bases and the V segment lost 6 bases, leaving 4 bases of the junction unmatched. The CDR3 totals 13 residues. Germline V gene sequence: CDR1 SQVTM, CDR2 ANQGSEA. The CDR3: CSVPGTGDEKLFF. The CDR3 nucleotides read TGCAGCGTGCCAGGGACAGGGGATGAAAAACTGTTTTTT.

This clone was seen just once. This sequence joins TRBV9 and TRBJ2-7; a weak D match, TRBD1 (6 bases). Germline loops: CDR1 SGDLS, CDR2 YYNGEE. The CDR3 is 15 amino acids. Trimming left V 0 bases short and J 4 bases short, with 14 bases between. The CDR3 reads CASSVDLGAGYEQYF. CDR3 nucleotide sequence: TGTGCCAGCAGCGTAGATTTGGGGGCCGGGTACGAGCAGTACTTC.

The chain is built from TRBV29-1 and TRBJ1-2, with TRBD1 identical over 7 bases. Germline V lookup: CDR1 SQVTM, CDR2 ANQGSEA. The V and J ends lost 0 bases and 12 bases, in that order; junction bases with no gene match: 10. CDR3 length: 13 amino acids. The CDR3 region has the DNA TGCAGCGTTGAAGACAACTTGACAGGGAGGCACACCTTC. This codes for CSVEDNLTGRHTF.

The rearrangement uses TRBV5-1 and TRBJ2-7; 9 positions match TRBD1. J was trimmed by 5 bases and V by 4 bases; bases with no gene match: 7. This CDR3 comprises 14 residues. The germline CDR1 and CDR2 sequences are SGHRS and YFSETQ. CDR3 region: CASSAGTGNHEQYF. The CDR3 DNA sequence: TGCGCCAGCAGCGCCGGGACAGGGAACCACGAGCAGTACTTC.

The chain recombines TRBV6-5 with TRBJ2-5, with 9 bases identical to TRBD2. CDR3 length: 16 amino acids. Germline-derived CDR1 and CDR2 are MNHEY and SVGAGI. With 6 bases clipped from V and 5 bases from J, the junction kept 13 bases outside the gene matches. The CDR3 nucleotides read TGTGCCAGCAGCTACCCCCCCGGGACTAGCATGGAGACCCAGTACTTC. Translation: CASSYPPGTSMETQYF.

V and J are TRBV9 and TRBJ2-3, with D possibly matching TRBD2 (5 bases). There are 16 residues in the CDR3. Germline V gives CDR1 SGDLS, CDR2 YYNGEE. With 0 bases removed from V and 2 bases from J, the gap between germline ends came to 13 bases. Here the CDR3 DNA reads TGTGCCAGCAGCGTAGGGGTCCGGGAAACCACAGATACGCAGTATTTT. Translation gives CASSVGVRETTDTQYF.

This clone was found once. The chain couples TRBV5-6 to TRBJ2-2; D gene unclear. Trimming stripped 5 bases from V and 8 bases from J, with 13 bases between. The V gene's germline CDR1 is SGHDT and CDR2 YYEEEE. The CDR3 sequence is 13 residues long. Written as DNA, the CDR3 is TGTGCCAGCAGTAGTGGTCCGGCGGGGGAGCTGTTTTTT. Protein: CASSSGPAGELFF.

This clone was detected a few times. V gene TRBV29-1 combines with J gene TRBJ2-7; TRBD2 might be the D (6 bases). V was clipped by 2 bases and J by 5 bases, with 16 bases between them. The CDR3 extends over 14 amino acids. Per the germline V gene, CDR1 is SQVTM and CDR2 is ANQGSEA. The CDR3 is CSVESGVYPHEQYF. CDR3 nucleotides: TGCAGCGTTGAATCGGGGGTTTATCCCCACGAGCAGTACTTC.

The chain has TRBV18 and TRBJ2-3; 10 bases align to TRBD1. J gave up 6 bases and V 0 bases, and 6 bases lay outside the gene matches. Per germline, CDR1 KGHSH and CDR2 LQKENI. The CDR3 extends over 16 amino acids. The CDR3 nucleotides are TGTGCCAGCTCACCACCTTGGACAGGGGGTATTGATACGCAGTATTTT. Translated: CASSPPWTGGIDTQYF.

J is TRBJ1-1 and V is TRBV28; D gene ambiguous. The germline gives CDR1 MDHEN, CDR2 SYDVKM. V lost 1 base, J lost 3 bases, and 12 bases lay in between. The CDR3 extends over 15 amino acids. CDR3 amino acids: CASSLSVNGYTEAFF. The CDR3 nucleotides are TGTGCCAGCAGTTTATCCGTTAACGGATACACTGAAGCTTTCTTT. Variable domain in full (rest from reference TRBV28 and TRBJ1-1): DVKVTQSSRYLVKRTGEKVFLECVQDMDHENMFWYRQDPGLGLRLIYFSYDVKMKEKGDIPEGYSVSREKKERFSLILESASTNQTSMYLCASSLSVNGYTEAFFGQGTRLTVV.

CDR3 region: CASSEAAMYEQYF. The CDR3 bases are TGTGCCAGCAGTGAAGCTGCGATGTACGAGCAGTACTTC. The chain uses TRBV2 and TRBJ2-7, with D unresolved. The CDR3 contains 13 residues. Germline CDR1 reads SNHLY; CDR2 reads FYNNEI. V was pared by 0 bases and J by 4 bases, with 7 bases between.

The chain has TRBV5-1 and TRBJ2-7; TRBD1 agrees at 7 bases. The CDR3 contains 14 residues. The V and J ends lost 0 bases and 2 bases, in that order; junction bases with no gene match: 2. Germline V gene sequence: CDR1 SGHRS, CDR2 YFSETQ. This chain's CDR3 is CASSLGQGAYEQYF. CDR3 nucleotide sequence: TGCGCCAGCAGCTTGGGGCAGGGGGCCTACGAGCAGTACTTC.

The rearrangement links TRBV5-6 to TRBJ2-1, with 16 bases aligning to TRBD2. With V trimmed by 1 base and J by 6 bases, 7 bases remained unmatched. There are 18 residues in the CDR3. From germline, CDR1 is SGHDT and CDR2 YYEEEE. The CDR3 bases are TGTGCCAGCAGCTTGCCGGGACTAGCGGGGGGGACTCCCAATGAGCAGTTCTTC. It is translated as CASSLPGLAGGTPNEQFF.

This chain joins TRBV19 and TRBJ1-1; D uncertain. Trimming shortened V by 2 bases and J by 0 bases, and 4 bases separated the two germline ends. Germline V gene sequence: CDR1 LNHDA, CDR2 SQIVND (reference sequence). The CDR3 is 13 amino acids. In nucleotides, the CDR3 is TGTGCCAGTAGTATACTACTGAACACTGAAGCTTTCTTT. Translated: CASSILLNTEAFF.

The chain employs TRBV5-4 and TRBJ2-5, with TRBD2 matching 13 bases. This CDR3 is 16 amino acids long. Germline lookup yields CDR1 SGHNT and CDR2 YYREEE (reference sequence). Trimming cost V 4 bases and J 2 bases; bases outside gene matches: 5. CDR3: CASSRGLAGDQETQYF. CDR3 nucleotide sequence: TGTGCCAGCAGCCGAGGACTAGCGGGGGATCAAGAGACCCAGTACTTC. The full variable domain, in which reference TRBV5-4 and TRBJ2-5 provide the parts outside the CDR3, is ETGVTQSPTHLIKTRGQQVTLRCSSQSGHNTVSWYQQALGQGPQFIFQYYREEENGRGNFPPRFSGLQFPNYSSELNVNALELDDSALYLCASSRGLAGDQETQYFGPGTRLLVL.

The chain has TRBV13 and TRBJ2-6, with 8 bases that match TRBD1. CDR3 size: 19 residues. Per germline, CDR1 PRHDT and CDR2 FYEKMQ (reference sequence). The junction had 13 bases not matched to a gene; V was cut back by 6 bases and J by 0 bases. In DNA form, the CDR3 reads TGTGCCAGCAGATATGGGGACAGGTCCCTATTCTCTGGGGCCAACGTCCTGACTTTC. This gives the protein CASRYGDRSLFSGANVLTF.

The CDR3 DNA reads as TGTGCCAGCAGTGACCTTTGGGAGGCAGCCTTCTATAATTCACCCCTCCACTTT. Its translation: CASSDLWEAAFYNSPLHF. The chain employs TRBV6-1 and TRBJ1-6; no clear D gene. Germline V CDR1 and CDR2: MNHNS, SASEGT. Trimming took off 3 bases at V and 3 bases at J, with 18 bases between the two ends. The CDR3 extends over 18 amino acids.

V usage is TRBV2 and J usage is TRBJ2-7; D is possibly TRBD1 (5 bases). The CDR3 consists of 15 residues. Germline assignment: CDR1 SNHLY and CDR2 FYNNEI. V gave up 4 bases and J gave up 4 bases, with 17 bases separating them. CDR3: CASSVDSLRLYEQYF. As DNA, the CDR3 is TGTGCCAGCAGTGTTGACAGCCTAAGATTATACGAGCAGTACTTC.

This chain connects TRBV7-2 to TRBJ2-5; tentatively, D is TRBD2 (7 bases). Trimming left V 5 bases short and J 1 base short, with 14 bases between. From germline, CDR1 is SGHTA and CDR2 FQGNSA. The CDR3 is 15 residues long. CDR3 DNA sequence: TGTGCCAGCAGCCCGTACGGGGGGCCCCAAGAGACCCAGTACTTC. This gives the protein CASSPYGGPQETQYF.

This sequence joins TRBV2 and TRBJ2-5, with D hard to call. V dropped 3 bases and J dropped 3 bases, with 17 bases sitting between them. The CDR3 spans 16 residues. Germline V gives CDR1 SNHLY, CDR2 FYNNEI. The CDR3 sequence is CASSEDPDGWEETQYF. CDR3 in DNA: TGTGCCAGCAGTGAGGACCCGGACGGGTGGGAAGAGACCCAGTACTTC.